What follows is one TCR beta chain and its context. The target antigen is unknown. This sample stems from a study of shared clonotypes between healthy human individuals. Whole-study findings and limits: Clonotypes shared by all four sorted-subset donors had higher generation probabilities than non-shared clonotypes.

The junction had 6 bases not matched to a gene; V was cut back by 5 bases and J by 8 bases. The germline gives CDR1 LGHNA, CDR2 YSLEER. CDR3 length equals 14 residues. Those who donated were healthy HIV-negative adults, with no recent acute infections or vaccinations reported. From CD4+ cells came CD45RA+ naive and CD45RA-negative memory subsets. Generated by immunoSEQ multiplex PCR, the TCRdb table keeps only in-frame clones and is missing some. The sample includes over a million clones, about four fifths seen only once; the top ten take roughly 0.65%. This receptor was obtained from a young man in good health. Some clones in this sample may be carry-over from other donors' samples. This rearrangement joins TRBV4-3 to TRBJ1-4; 9 bases line up with TRBD1. Input material: memory CD4+ T cells from PBMCs. The subset is: CD45RA-negative fraction. CDR3 amino acids: CASSGTGKWEKLFF. Written as DNA, the CDR3 is TGCGCCAGCAGCGGGACAGGGAAGTGGGAAAAACTGTTTTTT.